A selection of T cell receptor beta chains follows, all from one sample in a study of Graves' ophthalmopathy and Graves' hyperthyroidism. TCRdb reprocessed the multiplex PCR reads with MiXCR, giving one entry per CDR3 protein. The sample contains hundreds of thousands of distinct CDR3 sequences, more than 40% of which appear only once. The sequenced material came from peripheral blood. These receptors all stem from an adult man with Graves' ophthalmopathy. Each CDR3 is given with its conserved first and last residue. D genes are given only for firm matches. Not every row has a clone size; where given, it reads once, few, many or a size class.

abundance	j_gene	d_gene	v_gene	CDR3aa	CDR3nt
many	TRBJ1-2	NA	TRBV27	CASSPAGAPGYTF	TGTGCCAGCAGTCCCGCGGGGGCACCTGGCTACACCTTC
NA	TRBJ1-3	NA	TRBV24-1	CATSDSIYF	TGTGCCACCAGTGACTCCATATATTTT
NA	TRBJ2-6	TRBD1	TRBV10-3	CASRRQGPSGANVPTF	TGTGCCAGCAGGCGACAGGGGCCTTCTGGGGCCAACGTCCCGACTTTC
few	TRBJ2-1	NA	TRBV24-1	CATSAGAPPSYNEQFF	TGTGCCACCAGTGCAGGGGCGCCCCCCTCCTACAATGAGCAGTTCTTC
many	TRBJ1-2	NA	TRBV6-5	CASNGGFGYTF	TGTGCCAGCAATGGGGGTTTCGGCTACACCTTC
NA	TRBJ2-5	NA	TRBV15	CATSRGARVSQETQYF	TGTGCCACCAGCAGAGGGGCCAGGGTGTCCCAAGAGACCCAGTACTTC
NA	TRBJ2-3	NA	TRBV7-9	CASSLIRAISTDTQYF	TGTGCCAGCAGCTTAATTAGGGCCATTAGCACAGATACGCAGTATTTT
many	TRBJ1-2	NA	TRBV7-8	CASSLVLADNGYTF	TGTGCCAGCAGCTTAGTCCTGGCGGACAATGGCTACACCTTC
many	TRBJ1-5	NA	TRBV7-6	CASSAERDRQHF	TGTGCCAGCAGCGCAGAGAGGGATCGCCAGCATTTT
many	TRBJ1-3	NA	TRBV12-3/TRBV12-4	CASSLRLGNTIYF	TGTGCCAGCAGCTTGAGGCTTGGAAACACCATATATTTT
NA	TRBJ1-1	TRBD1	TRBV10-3	CASAWTGRENTEAFF	TGTGCCTCTGCCTGGACAGGGAGGGAAAACACTGAAGCTTTCTTT
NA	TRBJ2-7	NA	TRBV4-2	CASSQGGASDEQYF	TGTGCCAGCAGCCAAGGTGGAGCAAGCGACGAGCAGTACTTC
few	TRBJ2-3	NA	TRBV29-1	CSVETGGDTQYF	TGCAGCGTCGAGACAGGTGGGGATACGCAGTATTTT
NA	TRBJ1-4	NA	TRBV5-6	CASSTGHLRGEKLFF	TGTGCCAGCAGCACTGGACACCTACGGGGTGAAAAACTGTTTTTT
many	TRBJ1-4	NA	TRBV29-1	CSVAGGEGKLFF	TGCAGCGTTGCTGGGGGGGAAGGAAAACTGTTTTTT
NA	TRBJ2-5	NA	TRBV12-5	CASGFGGVVGRETQYF	TGTGCTAGTGGTTTCGGCGGGGTAGTTGGTCGGGAGACCCAGTACTTC
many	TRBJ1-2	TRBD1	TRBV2	CASSIRGLYGYTF	TGTGCCAGCAGTATCAGGGGGCTCTATGGCTACACCTTC
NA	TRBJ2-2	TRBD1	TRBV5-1	CASSLDLSGGLTGELFF	TGCGCCAGCAGCTTGGACCTTTCAGGGGGATTGACCGGGGAGCTGTTTTTT
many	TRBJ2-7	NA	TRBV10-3	CAISEISPDEQYF	TGTGCCATCAGTGAAATTTCTCCTGACGAGCAGTACTTC
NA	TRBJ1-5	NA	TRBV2	CATRGEQPQHF	TGTGCCACCCGGGGCGAGCAGCCCCAGCATTTT
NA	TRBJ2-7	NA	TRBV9	CASSATQGLNEQYF	TGTGCCAGCAGTGCTACCCAGGGTCTTAACGAGCAGTACTTC
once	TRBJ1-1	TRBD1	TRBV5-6	CASSLAGTGADF	TGTGCCAGCAGCTTGGCCGGGACAGGGGCGGACTTT
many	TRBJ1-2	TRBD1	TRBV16	CASSQLQGNYGYTF	TGTGCCAGCAGCCAATTACAGGGGAACTATGGCTACACCTTC
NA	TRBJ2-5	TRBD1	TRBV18	CASSSGTGPQETQYF	TGTGCCAGCTCGTCTGGGACAGGACCGCAAGAGACCCAGTACTTC
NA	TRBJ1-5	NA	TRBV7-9	CASSALAGAFQPQHF	TGTGCCAGCAGCGCCCTCGCGGGTGCGTTTCAGCCCCAGCATTTT
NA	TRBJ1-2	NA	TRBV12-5	CASGLPRDDGYTF	TGTGCTAGTGGTTTGCCTCGGGATGATGGCTACACCTTC
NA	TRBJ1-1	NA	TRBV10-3	CAISLAPSTTEAFF	TGTGCCATCAGTTTAGCCCCTTCCACCACTGAAGCTTTCTTT
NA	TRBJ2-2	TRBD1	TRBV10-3	CAISESTGVNTGELFF	TGTGCCATCAGTGAGTCGACAGGGGTGAACACCGGGGAGCTGTTTTTT
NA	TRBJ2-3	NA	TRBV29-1	CSVEVGGGDTQYF	TGCAGCGTTGAAGTCGGAGGGGGCGATACGCAGTATTTT
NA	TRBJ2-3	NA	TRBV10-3	CAINQGSTDTQYF	TGTGCCATCAACCAGGGATCCACAGATACGCAGTATTTT
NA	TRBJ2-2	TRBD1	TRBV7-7	CASSLGGSVGTGELFF	TGTGCTAGCAGCTTAGGGGGCAGTGTGGGCACCGGGGAGCTGTTTTTT
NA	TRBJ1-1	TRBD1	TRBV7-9	CARGGGTEERTEAFF	TGTGCCAGGGGGGGTGGGACAGAGGAACGCACTGAAGCTTTCTTT
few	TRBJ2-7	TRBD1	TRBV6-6	CASSYSRDGGGTGGVYEQYF	TGTGCCAGCAGTTACTCGAGGGACGGTGGGGGGACAGGGGGGGTCTACGAGCAGTACTTC
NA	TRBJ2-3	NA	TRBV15	CATSRDRVDTQYF	TGTGCCACCAGCAGAGATCGGGTAGATACGCAGTATTTT
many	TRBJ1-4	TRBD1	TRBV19	CASSPGQGAEKLFF	TGTGCCAGTAGTCCGGGACAGGGGGCTGAAAAACTGTTTTTT
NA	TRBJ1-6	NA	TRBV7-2	CASSLVGAGHSPLHF	TGTGCCAGCAGCTTAGTGGGGGCAGGGCATTCACCCCTCCACTTT
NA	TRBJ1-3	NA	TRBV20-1	CSASARGLAGNTIYF	TGCAGTGCTAGCGCTCGGGGTCTAGCTGGAAACACCATATATTTT
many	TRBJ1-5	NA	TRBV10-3	CAIRDSSNQPQHF	TGTGCCATCAGGGACAGCAGCAATCAGCCCCAGCATTTT